The 3 T cell receptor beta chains below were found in one sample sequenced in a study of blood T cell repertoires in COVID-19. Produced via immunoSEQ multiplex PCR; TCRdb's table is partial and in-frame only. The sample carries approximately 120,000 clones, about three quarters recorded once. The specimen sequenced was peripheral blood. Receptor source: a human donor in a cohort sampled during active or convalescent COVID-19.

The count of this clone is one. This chain links TRBV6-5 with TRBJ1-3; no clear D. The CDR3 runs 14 residues. Trimming cost V 7 bases and J 3 bases, with 13 bases left between them. Germline CDR1 reads MNHEY; CDR2 reads SVGAGI. CDR3 sequence (DNA): TGTGCCAGCACCCTACTTTCGGGTGGAAACACCATATATTTT. Protein: CASTLLSGGNTIYF.

V usage is TRBV7-6 and J usage is TRBJ2-3; D is unclear. This CDR3 spans 12 amino acids. The V end was cut by 3 bases, the J end by 4 bases, with 5 bases between. Germline V gives CDR1 SGHVS, CDR2 FNYEAQ. The CDR3 DNA is TGTGCCAGCAGCTTCCATTCAGATACGCAGTATTTT. As protein: CASSFHSDTQYF.

A few counts support this clone. The J gene is TRBJ2-7, the V gene TRBV19; the match to TRBD1 covers 10 bases. With V trimmed by 4 bases and J by 5 bases, 2 bases remained unmatched. Germline V gene lookup returns CDR1 LNHDA and CDR2 SQIVND (reference sequence). This CDR3 has 13 amino acids. The CDR3 DNA is TGTGCCAGTAGTAGGGACAGGGGCGACGAGCAGTACTTC. It specifies CASSRDRGDEQYF.